The sequence of this T cell receptor beta chain was determined in a study of response to subunit inactivated influenza vaccine. Via MiXCR, TCRdb re-called the RT-PCR reads, giving one row per CDR3 protein. Counted here are about half a million distinct CDR3 sequences, approximately 7.7% occurring once; the ten biggest clones make up 10% to 15%. The table lists this clonotype with many counts. CDR3 length: 13 amino acids. V shed 6 bases and J shed 2 bases, with 10 bases lying between them. The gene calls are TRBV12-3 or TRBV12-4 and TRBJ1-2; D not certain. This TCR came from a man between 50 and 69 years old who received an inactivated influenza vaccine. The source material was PBMCs from blood, sampled approximately 25 months after vaccination. The CDR3 spells CASSPGRNYGYTF. CDR3 nucleotides: TGTGCCAGCAGCCCCGGGCGGAACTATGGCTACACCTTC.